These 20 T cell receptor beta chains share one sample of origin, sequenced in a study of CD8 T cells in ankylosing spondylitis. Findings of the study overall: Seven to nine highly homologous variants made up a TCR beta motif, and this motif appeared characteristic of ankylosing spondylitis blood.

Which antigens these TCRs recognize remains unknown. MiXCR was run by TCRdb on the 5' RACE reads, yielding one entry per CDR3 protein. The repertoire holds some 800,000 distinct CDR3 sequences, with about 12% as singletons. Sequenced input: blood, either unsorted or a sorted T cell fraction (not recorded which). The receptor source for this set is a male donor with ankylosing spondylitis.

The chain employs TRBV20-1 and TRBJ2-1; 8 bases map to TRBD2. V lost 1 base and J lost 2; bases outside the gene matches: 4. The CDR3 loop spans 15 amino acids. Looked up from germline, CDR1 is DFQATT and CDR2 is SNEGSKA (reference sequence). The CDR3 coding sequence is TGCAGTGCTAGAGGGAGCGGGAGAGCCTACAATGAGCAGTTCTTC. It encodes CSARGSGRAYNEQFF.

The chain links TRBV5-6 to TRBJ1-6, with 7 bases fitting TRBD1. The length of the CDR3 is 14 residues. Germline V gene sequence: CDR1 SGHDT, CDR2 YYEEEE. The V and J ends lost 2 bases and 10 bases, in that order; junction bases with no gene match: 6. This CDR3 is CASSFPGGYSPLHF. The CDR3 DNA reads as TGTGCCAGCAGCTTCCCAGGGGGATACTCACCCCTCCACTTT.

This clonotype was recorded at least ten times. This chain joins TRBV9 and TRBJ2-1; D gene unclear. The V and J ends lost 0 bases and 0 bases respectively, with 7 bases between them. The CDR3 runs to 15 residues. Germline CDR1 reads SGDLS; CDR2 reads YYNGEE. This chain's CDR3 is CASSVEGLSYNEQFF. The DNA of the CDR3 is TGTGCCAGCAGCGTAGAAGGGCTCTCCTACAATGAGCAGTTCTTC.

The sample holds a few counts of this clonotype. The chain recombines TRBV4-1 with TRBJ2-2; D gene ambiguous. Between the trimmed V and J ends, which lost 3 bases and 0 bases, there was a span of 8 bases. The CDR3 spans 15 residues. Germline V gene data show CDR1 as MGHRA and CDR2 as YSYEKL. The CDR3 DNA sequence: TGCGCCAGCAGCCAGCTGCCAGCGAACACCGGGGAGCTGTTTTTT. Residues: CASSQLPANTGELFF.

The sample holds one count of this clonotype. The V call is TRBV5-1, the J call TRBJ2-7, with D possibly TRBD1 on 6 matching bases. Germline CDR1 SGHRS, CDR2 YFSETQ. V lost 7 bases to trimming and J lost 6 bases, with 17 bases between them. There are 13 residues in the CDR3. In DNA, the CDR3 is TGCGCCAGCCACCAGGGGCCCCCGGGCGAGCAGTACTTC. Residues: CASHQGPPGEQYF.

This clonotype has just a few counts. J is TRBJ2-1 and V is TRBV20-1; 8 bases align to TRBD1. The V segment lost 6 bases and the J segment 9 bases; nucleotides outside the gene matches: 16. The CDR3 loop spans 15 amino acids. The germline gives CDR1 DFQATT, CDR2 SNEGSKA (reference sequence). The CDR3 DNA sequence: TGCAGTGCATTATCGGACAGGGTTGCCCTTGGTGAGCAGTTCTTC. Translating gives CSALSDRVALGEQFF.

This chain connects TRBV7-2 to TRBJ1-2, with D maybe TRBD1 (5 bases). The germline V and J ends were trimmed by 0 bases and 8 bases, with 16 bases remaining between them. Germline values: CDR1 SGHTA, CDR2 FQGNSA. The CDR3 consists of 15 residues. CDR3 DNA: TGTGCCAGCAGCTTAGCGGGGCCGGTGGCGGGCGGCTACACCTTC. Encoded protein: CASSLAGPVAGGYTF.

This clonotype was counted many times. This rearrangement joins TRBV20-1 to TRBJ2-7; D not resolved. V shed 4 bases and J shed 0 bases, with 10 bases lying between them. The CDR3 is made up of 13 amino acids. Looked up from germline, CDR1 is DFQATT and CDR2 is SNEGSKA (reference sequence). The CDR3 region has the DNA TGCAGTGCTAACCGAGCAGTCTCCTACGAGCAGTACTTC. It encodes CSANRAVSYEQYF.

The rearrangement links TRBV9 to TRBJ2-4; 7 bases fit TRBD1. The CDR3 has 18 residues. Germline assignment: CDR1 SGDLS and CDR2 YYNGEE. Unmatched junction bases numbered 14, after V lost 3 bases and J lost 2 bases. CDR3 residues: CASSATLGGFGTKNIQYF. CDR3 nucleotides: TGTGCCAGCAGCGCCACATTAGGGGGCTTTGGGACCAAAAACATTCAGTACTTC.

This clonotype has just a few counts. V and J are TRBV20-1 and TRBJ2-2; D assignment may be TRBD1 or TRBD2 (5 bases each). Germline CDR1 reads DFQATT; CDR2 reads SNEGSKA (reference sequence). Trimming removed 4 bases from V and 0 bases from J, with 12 bases in between. CDR3 length: 15 amino acids. The CDR3 protein is CSATGKRPNTGELFF. CDR3 DNA: TGCAGTGCTACAGGGAAGCGGCCGAACACCGGGGAGCTGTTTTTT.

The V call is TRBV27, the J call TRBJ2-5; possible D gene TRBD1, 6 bases. Deletions cut 5 bases from V and 4 bases from J, with 14 bases between. Germline V gene lookup returns CDR1 MNHEY and CDR2 SMNVEV (reference sequence). The CDR3 contains 14 residues. In DNA, the CDR3 is TGTGCCAGCAGTAGGGACACGACAGGAGAGACCCAGTACTTC. Protein: CASSRDTTGETQYF.

This clonotype was observed many times. The chain carries TRBV5-1 and TRBJ1-5, with TRBD1 identical over 7 bases. The CDR3 covers 14 residues. Germline V CDR1 and CDR2: SGHRS, YFSETQ. The V gene end was trimmed by 7 bases and the J gene end by 0 bases; junction bases not matched to a gene: 4. The CDR3 reads CASRQGDSNQPQHF. The CDR3 bases are TGCGCCAGCCGACAGGGAGATAGCAATCAGCCCCAGCATTTT.

This chain joins TRBV27 and TRBJ2-1, with 10 positions matching TRBD2. Germline-derived CDR1 and CDR2 are MNHEY and SMNVEV (reference sequence). Germline trimming cut 5 bases from V and 5 bases from J; bases unmatched to any gene: 15. The CDR3 spans 18 residues. The CDR3 spells CASSIRGASGGRDNEQFF. For the CDR3, the DNA is TGTGCCAGCAGTATAAGGGGGGCTAGCGGGGGTAGAGACAATGAGCAGTTCTTC.

This clonotype was observed many times. The chain links TRBV20-1 to TRBJ1-2; unclear D gene. Germline V lookup: CDR1 DFQATT, CDR2 SNEGSKA (reference sequence). V was clipped by 5 bases and J by 4 bases, with 20 bases between them. The CDR3 sequence is 15 residues long. The DNA of the CDR3 is TGCAGTGCTGGGCGTCCTGGATCCGTTGCCTATGGCTACACCTTC. Its translation: CSAGRPGSVAYGYTF.

Many counts were recorded for this clonotype. V is TRBV20-1 and J is TRBJ2-4; 7 nucleotides agree with TRBD2. CDR3 length equals 14 residues. Trimming took 3 bases from V and 7 from J; bases not matched to a gene: 9. Germline V gene sequence: CDR1 DFQATT, CDR2 SNEGSKA (reference sequence). CDR3 in DNA: TGCAGTGCTAGTTTAGCGGCGGGGGATAACATTCAGTACTTC. It is translated as CSASLAAGDNIQYF.

In its sample, this clonotype was seen many times. The chain joins TRBV29-1 to TRBJ2-7, with 8 bases that match TRBD1. CDR1 and CDR2 (germline): SQVTM, ANQGSEA. CDR3 length: 15 residues. Trimming at V came to 5 bases and at J to 0 bases, leaving 9 bases not matched to a gene. Written as DNA, the CDR3 is TGCAGCGTTCGAGTGTGGGACAGGAGCTCCTACGAGCAGTACTTC. Translated: CSVRVWDRSSYEQYF.

Many counts were recorded for this clonotype. The V and J genes are TRBV5-1 and TRBJ2-1; D unclear. The CDR3 spans 16 residues. Germline V gene lookup returns CDR1 SGHRS and CDR2 YFSETQ. The V gene lost 0 bases and the J gene lost 10 bases, with 20 bases spanning the gap. The CDR3 nucleotides read TGCGCCAGCAGCTTGGAAGGACCACCGGTAGGAAGGGAGCAGTTCTTC. Residues: CASSLEGPPVGREQFF.

This clonotype was observed a handful of times. V gene TRBV25-1 combines with J gene TRBJ2-6; no firm D call. This CDR3 has 13 residues. CDR1 and CDR2 (germline): MGHDK, SYGVNS. Trimming removed 3 bases from V and 4 bases from J, with 4 bases in between. CDR3 region: CASSDTGANVLTF. For the CDR3, the DNA is TGTGCCAGCAGTGATACCGGGGCCAACGTCCTGACTTTC. Full variable domain (outside the CDR3, taken from reference TRBV25-1 and TRBJ2-6): EADIYQTPRYLVIGTGKKITLECSQTMGHDKMYWYQQDPGMELHLIHYSYGVNSTEKGDLSSESTVSRIRTEHFPLTLESARPSHTSQYLCASSDTGANVLTFGAGSRLTVL.

The CDR3 region is CSARDLLAPRYNEQYF. DNA of the CDR3: TGCAGTGCTAGAGATCTACTAGCCCCCCGGTACAATGAGCAGTACTTC. The chain is built from TRBV20-1 and TRBJ2-1; the D gene is possibly TRBD2 (6 bases). Near its end, the DNA agrees better with TRBJ2-7, so the J call may be wrong. Germline CDR1 reads DFQATT; CDR2 reads SNEGSKA (reference sequence). There are 16 residues in the CDR3.

This clonotype was seen a few times. The chain uses TRBV20-1 and TRBJ1-1; 7 bases are shared with TRBD1. CDR3 size: 14 residues. Germline V gene lookup returns CDR1 DFQATT and CDR2 SNEGSKA (reference sequence). J was trimmed by 5 bases and V by 1 base; bases with no gene match: 7. The CDR3 DNA follows: TGCAGTGCTAGAGTTGGAGGGGACAGTACTGAAGCTTTCTTT. Its protein product is CSARVGGDSTEAFF.